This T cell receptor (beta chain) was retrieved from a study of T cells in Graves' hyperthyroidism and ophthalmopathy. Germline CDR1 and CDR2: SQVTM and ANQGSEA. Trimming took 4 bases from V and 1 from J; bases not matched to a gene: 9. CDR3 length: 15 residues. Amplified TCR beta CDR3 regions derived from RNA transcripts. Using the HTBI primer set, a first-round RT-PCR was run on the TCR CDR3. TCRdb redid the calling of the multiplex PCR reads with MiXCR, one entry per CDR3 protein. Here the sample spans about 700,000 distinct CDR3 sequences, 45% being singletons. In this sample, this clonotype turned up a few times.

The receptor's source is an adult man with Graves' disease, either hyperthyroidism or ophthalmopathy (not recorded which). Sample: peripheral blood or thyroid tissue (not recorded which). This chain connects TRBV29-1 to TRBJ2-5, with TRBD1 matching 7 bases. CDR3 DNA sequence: TGCAGCGTTGTAGGACCCCGGGACAGCCAAGAGACCCAGTACTTC. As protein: CSVVGPRDSQETQYF. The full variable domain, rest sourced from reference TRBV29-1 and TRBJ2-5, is SAVISQKPSRDICQRGTSLTIQCQVDSQVTMMFWYRQQPGQSLTLIATANQGSEATYESGFVIDKFPISRPNLTFSTLTVSNMSPEDSSIYLCSVVGPRDSQETQYFGPGTRLLVL.